These 8 T cell receptor beta chains share one sample of origin, sequenced in a study of T cell repertoires in cytomegalovirus infection. TCRdb fed the reads into MiXCR, producing one record per CDR3 protein. The sample shows some 600,000 distinct CDR3 sequences, around 24% of them seen only once. Sequencing used CD8+ T cells from PBMCs. These receptors all come from a human donor in good health (CMV status not recorded). Some clones in this sample may be carry-over from other donors' samples.

This clonotype was observed a handful of times. The V call is TRBV28, the J call TRBJ2-7, with D tentatively TRBD1 or TRBD2 (5 bases each). The CDR3 runs to 11 residues. V gave up 5 bases and J gave up 5 bases, with 7 bases separating them. Germline values: CDR1 MDHEN, CDR2 SYDVKM. CDR3 protein: CASSEGNEQYV. The CDR3 nucleotides read TGTGCCAGCAGTGAGGGGAACGAGCAGTACGTC.

This clonotype has more than one count but fewer than ten. V usage is TRBV29-1 and J usage is TRBJ2-3; D is perhaps TRBD1 or TRBD2 (5 bases each). Trimming left V 3 bases short and J 2 bases short, with 12 bases between. The CDR3 is 14 amino acids. The V gene's germline CDR1 is SQVTM and CDR2 ANQGSEA. The CDR3 sequence: CSVEGVQDTDTQYF. CDR3 nucleotides: TGCAGCGTTGAGGGGGTTCAAGACACAGATACGCAGTATTTT.

The gene calls are TRBV24-1 and TRBJ2-5; TRBD1 agrees at 7 bases. From germline, CDR1 is KGHDR and CDR2 SFDVKD. Trimming cost V 4 bases and J 2 bases; bases outside gene matches: 3. CDR3 length: 14 amino acids. The CDR3 loop is CATSEDRAQETQYF. The CDR3 DNA follows: TGTGCCACCAGTGAAGACAGGGCGCAAGAGACCCAGTACTTC.

The V gene is TRBV28, the J gene TRBJ1-5, with D maybe TRBD1 (6 bases). CDR1 is MDHEN, CDR2 SYDVKM, per germline. The CDR3 runs to 16 residues. Trimming cost V 1 base and J 0 bases, with 10 bases left between them. The CDR3 bases are TGTGCCAGCAGTTTATACTGGGGGGCTAGCAATCAGCCCCAGCATTTT. It yields the protein CASSLYWGASNQPQHF.

About this clonotype: One junction end disagrees with the germline gene, perhaps due to a read error. The V gene is TRBV7-6, the J gene TRBJ2-2, with 7 bases lining up with TRBD1. Germline assignment: CDR1 SGHVS and CDR2 FNYEAQ. CDR3 length: 15 residues. The CDR3 DNA is TGTGCCAGCAGCCTGCCGGGACAGAACACCGGGGAGCCGTTTTTT. It specifies CASSLPGQNTGEPFF.

This clonotype was seen repeatedly, ten times or more. This rearrangement joins TRBV6-2 or TRBV6-3 to TRBJ2-6; D not resolved. CDR3 length: 15 amino acids. CDR1 and CDR2 from the germline V gene are MNHEY and SVGEGT. V was shortened by 6 bases and J by 1 base, with 10 bases between the two germline ends. The CDR3: CASRKERSGANVLTF. CDR3 sequence (DNA): TGTGCCAGCAGAAAAGAAAGGTCTGGGGCCAACGTCCTGACTTTC.

The table lists this clonotype with a few counts. This chain uses TRBV29-1 with TRBJ2-1; D unresolved. Germline CDR1 is SQVTM and CDR2 is ANQGSEA. V shed 7 bases and J shed 3 bases, with 10 bases lying between them. The CDR3 runs to 12 residues. The CDR3 nucleotides are TGCAGCGCTGGACGGATCTACAATGAGCAGTTCTTC. It is translated as CSAGRIYNEQFF.

This sequence joins TRBV6-2 or TRBV6-3 and TRBJ1-1, with D perhaps matching TRBD1 (6 bases). Trimming stripped 6 bases from V and 7 bases from J, with 18 bases between. Germline loops: CDR1 MNHEY, CDR2 SVGEGT. The CDR3 has 14 residues. CDR3 bases: TGTGCCAGCAGGGAAGAGAACAGGGTAAGTGAAGCTTTCTTT. It encodes CASREENRVSEAFF.